The sample holds a few counts of the clone carrying this TCR beta chain. Its antigen is currently unknown. Vbeta (60) and Jbeta (13) primers were used in the PCR. Using immunoSEQ multiplex PCR, the repertoire was profiled, and TCRdb retains in-frame clones only, with some absent. The sample has under 200,000 clones, around 72% seen once. The V gene end was trimmed by 6 bases and the J gene end by 5 bases; junction bases not matched to a gene: 7. The CDR3 sequence is 14 residues long. Germline V lookup: CDR1 MNHEY, CDR2 SVGAGI. The sample comes from a study of cytomegalovirus exposure and HLA in healthy donors. Study-level findings and limits: Some V segments could not be told apart, so they were left out, TRBV6-2 and TRBV6-3 among them.

The genes are TRBV6-5 and TRBJ1-1; 9 bases match TRBD1. The sample taken for sequencing was PBMCs. The clonotype was recovered from a man aged 45-65 years in good health and CMV-seronegative. This CDR3 is CASSSQGARTEAFF. As DNA, the CDR3 is TGTGCCAGCAGCTCACAGGGGGCGCGAACTGAAGCTTTCTTT.